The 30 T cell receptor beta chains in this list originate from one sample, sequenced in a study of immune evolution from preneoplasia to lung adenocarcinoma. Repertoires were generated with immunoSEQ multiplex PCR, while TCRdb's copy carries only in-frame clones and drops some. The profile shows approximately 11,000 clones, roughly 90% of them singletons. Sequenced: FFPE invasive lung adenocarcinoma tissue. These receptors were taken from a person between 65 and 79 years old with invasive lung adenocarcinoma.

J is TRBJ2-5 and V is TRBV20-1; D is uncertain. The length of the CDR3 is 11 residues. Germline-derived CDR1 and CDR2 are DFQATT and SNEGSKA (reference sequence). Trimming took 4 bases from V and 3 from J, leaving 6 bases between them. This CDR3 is CSANREETQYF. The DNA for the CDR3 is TGCAGTGCTAACAGAGAAGAGACCCAGTACTTC.

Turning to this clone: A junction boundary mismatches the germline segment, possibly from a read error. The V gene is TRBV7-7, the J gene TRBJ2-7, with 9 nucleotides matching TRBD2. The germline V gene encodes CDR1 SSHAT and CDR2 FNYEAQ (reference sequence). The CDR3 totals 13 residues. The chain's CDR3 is CASSLAGAGEQYF. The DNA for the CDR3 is TGTGCTAGCAGCTTAGCGGGGGCAGGCGAGCAGTACTTC.

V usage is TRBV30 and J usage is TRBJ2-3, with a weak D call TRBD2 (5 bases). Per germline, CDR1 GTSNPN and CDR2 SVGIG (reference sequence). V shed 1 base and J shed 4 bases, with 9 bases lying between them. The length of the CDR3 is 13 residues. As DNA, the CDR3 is TGTGCCTGGAGTGCCTCCGGGGCAGATACGCAGTATTTT. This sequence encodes CAWSASGADTQYF.

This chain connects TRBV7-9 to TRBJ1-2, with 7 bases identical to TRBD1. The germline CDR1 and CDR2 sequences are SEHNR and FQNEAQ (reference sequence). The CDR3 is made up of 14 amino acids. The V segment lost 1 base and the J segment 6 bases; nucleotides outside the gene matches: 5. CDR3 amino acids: CASSLGGQGDGYTF. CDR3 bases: TGTGCCAGCAGCTTAGGGGGGCAGGGGGATGGCTACACCTTC.

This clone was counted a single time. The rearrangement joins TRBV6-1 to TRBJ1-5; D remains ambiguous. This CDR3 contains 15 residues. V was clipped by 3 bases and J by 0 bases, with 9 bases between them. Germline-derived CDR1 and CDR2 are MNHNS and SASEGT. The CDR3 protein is CASSDGELSNQPQHF. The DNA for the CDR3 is TGTGCCAGCAGTGATGGAGAGCTTAGCAATCAGCCCCAGCATTTT.

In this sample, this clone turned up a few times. CDR3 sequence reads: CAWSTDRRGSIYF. Written as DNA, the CDR3 is TGTGCCTGGAGCACGGACCGACGGGGCTCCATATATTTT. J is TRBJ1-3 and V is TRBV30, with TRBD1 as a possible D gene (5 bases). Per the germline V gene, CDR1 is GTSNPN and CDR2 is SVGIG (reference sequence). The CDR3 loop spans 13 amino acids. V lost 3 bases and J lost 11, with 17 bases in between.

CDR3 DNA sequence: TGTGCCAGCAGCCCCCGACAGACCCTCATGAACACTGAAGCTTTCTTT. Translating it yields CASSPRQTLMNTEAFF. J is TRBJ1-1 and V is TRBV7-9; D might be TRBD1 (5 bases). V lost 5 bases, J lost 0 bases, and 16 bases lay in between. Germline V gene lookup returns CDR1 SEHNR and CDR2 FQNEAQ (reference sequence). This CDR3 contains 16 residues.

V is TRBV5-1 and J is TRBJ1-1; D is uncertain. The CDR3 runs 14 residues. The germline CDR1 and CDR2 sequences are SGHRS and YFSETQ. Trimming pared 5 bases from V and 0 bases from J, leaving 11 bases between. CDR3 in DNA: TGCGCCAGCAGTTCAGCGGGCCTGAACACTGAAGCTTTCTTT. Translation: CASSSAGLNTEAFF.

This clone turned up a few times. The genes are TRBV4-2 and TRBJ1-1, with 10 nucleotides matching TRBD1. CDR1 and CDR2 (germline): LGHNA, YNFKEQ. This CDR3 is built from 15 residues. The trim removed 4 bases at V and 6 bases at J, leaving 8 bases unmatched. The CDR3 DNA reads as TGTGCCAGCAGCCCGAGGTTTGGACAGGGGGCTGAAGCTTTCTTT. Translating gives CASSPRFGQGAEAFF.

The CDR3 reads CASSKIYGYTF. As DNA, the CDR3 is TGTGCCAGCAGCAAGATCTATGGCTACACCTTC. The gene calls are TRBV28 and TRBJ1-2; D gene uncertain. The CDR3 length is 11 residues. In germline, CDR1 is MDHEN, CDR2 SYDVKM. The ends were cut back, 6 bases at V and 4 bases at J, with 6 bases in the middle.

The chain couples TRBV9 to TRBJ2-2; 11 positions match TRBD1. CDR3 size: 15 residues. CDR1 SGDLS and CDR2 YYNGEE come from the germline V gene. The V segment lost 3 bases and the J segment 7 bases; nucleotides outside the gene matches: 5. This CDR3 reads CASSDRDRGFGELFF. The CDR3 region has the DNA TGTGCCAGCAGCGACCGGGACAGGGGGTTCGGGGAGCTGTTTTTT.

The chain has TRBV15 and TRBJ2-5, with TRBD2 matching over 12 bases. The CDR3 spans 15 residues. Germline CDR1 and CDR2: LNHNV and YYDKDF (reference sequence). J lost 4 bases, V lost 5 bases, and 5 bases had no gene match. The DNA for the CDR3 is TGTGCCACCAGCGCGGCTAGCGGGGGGGGAGAGACCCAGTACTTC. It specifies CATSAASGGGETQYF.

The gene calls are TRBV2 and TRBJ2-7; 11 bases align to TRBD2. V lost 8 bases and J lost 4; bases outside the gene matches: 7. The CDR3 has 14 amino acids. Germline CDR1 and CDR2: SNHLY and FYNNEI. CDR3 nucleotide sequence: TGTGCCAGCCTTATAACTAGCGGGAGTTACGAGCAGTACTTC. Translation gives CASLITSGSYEQYF. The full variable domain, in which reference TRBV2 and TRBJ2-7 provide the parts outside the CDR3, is EPEVTQTPSHQVTQMGQEVILRCVPISNHLYFYWYRQILGQKVEFLVSFYNNEISEKSEIFDDQFSVERPDGSNFTLKIRSTKLEDSAMYFCASLITSGSYEQYFGPGTRLTVT.

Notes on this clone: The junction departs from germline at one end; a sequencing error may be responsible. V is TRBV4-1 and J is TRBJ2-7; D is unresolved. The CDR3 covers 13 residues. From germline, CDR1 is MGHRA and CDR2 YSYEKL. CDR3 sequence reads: CASSQTASHEQYF. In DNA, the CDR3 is TGCGCCAGCAGCCAGACGGCCTCCCACGAGCAGTACTTC.

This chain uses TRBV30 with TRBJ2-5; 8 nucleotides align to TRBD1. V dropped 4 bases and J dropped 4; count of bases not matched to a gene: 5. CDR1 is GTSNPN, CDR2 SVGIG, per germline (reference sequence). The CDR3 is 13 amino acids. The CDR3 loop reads CAWTYRGTETQYF. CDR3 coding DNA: TGTGCCTGGACCTACAGGGGGACAGAGACCCAGTACTTC.

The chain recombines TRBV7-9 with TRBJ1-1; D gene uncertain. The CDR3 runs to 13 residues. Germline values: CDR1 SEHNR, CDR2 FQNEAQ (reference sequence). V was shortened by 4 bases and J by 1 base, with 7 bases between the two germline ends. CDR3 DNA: TGTGCCAGCAGCTCCACAGAGAACACTGAAGCTTTCTTT. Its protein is CASSSTENTEAFF.

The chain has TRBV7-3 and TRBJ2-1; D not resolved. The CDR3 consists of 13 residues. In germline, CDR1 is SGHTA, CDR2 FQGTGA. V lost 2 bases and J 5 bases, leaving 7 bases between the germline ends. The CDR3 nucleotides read TGTGCCAGCAGCTTAGGCGATAACAATGAGCAGTTCTTC. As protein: CASSLGDNNEQFF.

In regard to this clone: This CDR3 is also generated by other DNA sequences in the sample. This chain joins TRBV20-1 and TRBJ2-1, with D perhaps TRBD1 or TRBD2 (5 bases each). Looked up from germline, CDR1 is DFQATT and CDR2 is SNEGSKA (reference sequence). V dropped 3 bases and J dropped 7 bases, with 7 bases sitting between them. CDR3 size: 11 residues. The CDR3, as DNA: TGCAGTGCTAGGGGGGTGAATGAGCAGTTCTTC. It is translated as CSARGVNEQFF.

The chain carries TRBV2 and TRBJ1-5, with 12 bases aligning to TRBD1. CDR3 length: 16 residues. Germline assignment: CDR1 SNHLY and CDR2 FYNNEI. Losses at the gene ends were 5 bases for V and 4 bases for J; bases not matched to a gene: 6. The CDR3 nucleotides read TGTGCCAGCAGTAACCGGGACAGGGGGCCGAATCAGCCCCAGCATTTT. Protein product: CASSNRDRGPNQPQHF.

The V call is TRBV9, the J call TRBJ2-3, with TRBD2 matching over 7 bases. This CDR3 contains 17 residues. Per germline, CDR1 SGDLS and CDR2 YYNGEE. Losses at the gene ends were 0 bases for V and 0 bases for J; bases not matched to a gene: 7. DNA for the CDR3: TGTGCCAGCAGCGTAGGGGGACTAAGCGGGAGCACAGATACGCAGTATTTT. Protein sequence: CASSVGGLSGSTDTQYF.

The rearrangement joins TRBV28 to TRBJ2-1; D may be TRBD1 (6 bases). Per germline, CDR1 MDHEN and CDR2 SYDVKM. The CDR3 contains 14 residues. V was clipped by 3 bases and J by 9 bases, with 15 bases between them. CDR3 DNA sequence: TGTGCCAGCAGTTTGGGTTACAGGGTGGGTGAGCAGTTCTTC. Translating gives CASSLGYRVGEQFF.

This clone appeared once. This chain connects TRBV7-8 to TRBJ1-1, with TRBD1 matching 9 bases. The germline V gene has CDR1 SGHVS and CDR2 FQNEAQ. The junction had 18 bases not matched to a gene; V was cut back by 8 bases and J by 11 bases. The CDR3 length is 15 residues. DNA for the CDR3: TGTGCCAGCGTCTCCATCACGGACAGGGGTCATAGGGCTTTCTTT. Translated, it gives CASVSITDRGHRAFF.

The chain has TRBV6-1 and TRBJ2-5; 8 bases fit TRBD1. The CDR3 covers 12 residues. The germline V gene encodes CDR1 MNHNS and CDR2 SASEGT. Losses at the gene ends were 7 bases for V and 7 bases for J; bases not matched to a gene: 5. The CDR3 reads CASTSGGGTQYF. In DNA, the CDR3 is TGTGCCAGCACCTCAGGGGGCGGGACCCAGTACTTC.

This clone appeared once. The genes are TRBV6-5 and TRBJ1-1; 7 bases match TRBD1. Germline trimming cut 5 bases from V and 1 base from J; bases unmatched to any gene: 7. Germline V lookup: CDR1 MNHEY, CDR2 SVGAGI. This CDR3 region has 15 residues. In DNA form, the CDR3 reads TGTGCCAGCAGTCGACAGGGAGTCGGGAACACTGAAGCTTTCTTT. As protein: CASSRQGVGNTEAFF.

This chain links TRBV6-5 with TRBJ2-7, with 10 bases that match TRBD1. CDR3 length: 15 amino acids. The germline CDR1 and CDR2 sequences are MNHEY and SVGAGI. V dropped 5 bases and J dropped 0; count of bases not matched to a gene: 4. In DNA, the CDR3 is TGTGCCAGCAGTAGGGACAGGGGCACCTCCTACGAGCAGTACTTC. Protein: CASSRDRGTSYEQYF.

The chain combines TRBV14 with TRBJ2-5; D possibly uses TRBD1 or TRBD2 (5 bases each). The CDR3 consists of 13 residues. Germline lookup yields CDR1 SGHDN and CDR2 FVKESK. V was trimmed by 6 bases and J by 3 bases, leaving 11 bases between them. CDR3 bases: TGTGCCAGCAGACAGATGGGGGAAGAGACCCAGTACTTC. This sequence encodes CASRQMGEETQYF.

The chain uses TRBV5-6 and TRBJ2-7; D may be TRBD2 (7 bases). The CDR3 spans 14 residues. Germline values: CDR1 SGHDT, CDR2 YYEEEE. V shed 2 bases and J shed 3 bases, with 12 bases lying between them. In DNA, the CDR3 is TGTGCCAGCAGCTTTAGGGGGGGCGTCTACGAGCAGTACTTC. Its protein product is CASSFRGGVYEQYF.

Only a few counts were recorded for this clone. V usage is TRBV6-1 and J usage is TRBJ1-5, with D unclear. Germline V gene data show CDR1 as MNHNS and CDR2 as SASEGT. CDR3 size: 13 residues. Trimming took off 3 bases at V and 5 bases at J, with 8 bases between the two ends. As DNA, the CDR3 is TGTGCCAGCAGTGAGGTCGGGGATCAGCCCCAGCATTTT. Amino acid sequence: CASSEVGDQPQHF.

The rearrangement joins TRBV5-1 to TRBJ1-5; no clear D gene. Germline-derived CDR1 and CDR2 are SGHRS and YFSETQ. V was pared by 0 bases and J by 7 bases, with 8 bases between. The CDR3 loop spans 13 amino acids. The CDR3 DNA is TGCGCCAGCAGCTTGGACCTAAACCAGCCCCAGCATTTT. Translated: CASSLDLNQPQHF. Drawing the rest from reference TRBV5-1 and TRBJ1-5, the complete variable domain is KAGVTQTPRYLIKTRGQQVTLSCSPISGHRSVSWYQQTPGQGLQFLFEYFSETQRNKGNFPGRFSGRQFSNSRSEMNVSTLELGDSALYLCASSLDLNQPQHFGDGTRLSIL.

DNA for the CDR3: TGTGCCAGCAATAAGGAGACAGGGAGCGAAGCTTTCTTT. Its protein is CASNKETGSEAFF. The V call is TRBV6-1, the J call TRBJ1-1, with 7 bases aligning to TRBD1. Trimming removed 7 bases from V and 8 bases from J; junction bases left unmatched: 10. CDR1 and CDR2 (germline): MNHNS, SASEGT. The CDR3 sequence is 13 residues long.